Described below is a single TCR beta chain sequence and its context. Its antigen is not identified. A junction boundary mismatches the germline segment, possibly from a read error. TCR beta CDR3 amplification used RNA transcripts. Amplification began with first-round RT-PCR using HTBI primers, then second-round multiplex PCR was performed. TCRdb independently ran MiXCR on the multiplex PCR reads; one entry per CDR3 protein. The sample holds approximately 640,000 distinct CDR3 sequences, about two fifths seen once. This specimen comes from a study of Graves' ophthalmopathy and Graves' hyperthyroidism. Study-wide findings and caveats: Also, most clonotypes expanded in the thyroid above 0.001 frequency appeared in blood.

The clonotype was recovered from an adult man with Graves' ophthalmopathy. Sequencing was performed on peripheral blood.

This CDR3 is CASSPYGYRREGTGELFF. The CDR3 DNA is TGCGCCAGCAGCCCTTATGGGTATAGGAGGGAAGGGACCGGGGAGCTGTTTTTT. The chain combines TRBV9 with TRBJ2-2; a weak D match, TRBD2 (6 bases). The CDR3 sequence is 18 residues long. The germline gives CDR1 SGDLS, CDR2 YYNGEE.